The clone carrying this TCR beta chain has a handful of counts. This sample was taken from a study of cytomegalovirus exposure and HLA in healthy donors. CDR1 is LNHDA and CDR2 is SQIVND in the germline V gene (reference sequence). The CDR3 runs 15 residues. V lost 5 bases and J lost 1; bases outside the gene matches: 7. The PCR contained 60 Vbeta and 13 Jbeta primers. Here immunoSEQ multiplex PCR was the method, and the copy in TCRdb shows in-frame clones only, minus some. The table includes some 140,000 clones, 87% detected once. The sequence was obtained from a woman aged 30 to 39 in good health and CMV-seronegative. V and J are TRBV19 and TRBJ1-1; TRBD1 matches at 7 bases. The sequenced sample consisted of PBMCs. This CDR3 reads CASSPRQGWNTEAFF. DNA of the CDR3: TGTGCCAGTAGTCCCCGACAGGGCTGGAACACTGAAGCTTTCTTT.